The 8 T cell receptor beta chains reported below all come from one sample, sequenced in a study of shared clonotypes between healthy human individuals (dated by TCRdb to 2018 to 2020). Library construction relied on the immunoSEQ multiplex PCR assay. The immuneACCESS repertoire file appears here via TCRdb, limited to in-frame rearrangements. These files lack a portion of the clones; in checked studies, under half of the deficit traces to unresolved V genes, and the cause of the others is not known. The sample includes 300,000 to 400,000 clones, with about nine tenths observed a single time. The top ten hold roughly 15% of the sample. Sequencing used memory CD8+ T cells sorted from blood. The cell subset or site label, as the study defines it: CD45RO+ cells pooled with CCR7-negative TemRA cells. The receptors shown here come from a man aged 18 to 29 in good health.

Turning to this clone: In the same sample, other DNA sequences code for this CDR3. This chain uses TRBV4-1 with TRBJ1-3; D possibly corresponds to TRBD1 (5 bases). Germline values: CDR1 MGHRA, CDR2 YSYEKL. V lost 0 bases and J lost 1, with 7 bases in between. The CDR3 loop spans 15 amino acids. The CDR3 is CASSQDRGSGNTIYF. CDR3 bases: TGCGCCAGCAGCCAAGATCGGGGGTCTGGAAACACCATATATTTT.

V usage is TRBV4-3 and J usage is TRBJ2-3, with 7 nucleotides matching TRBD2. Germline V gene data show CDR1 as LGHNA and CDR2 as YSLEER. This CDR3 contains 17 residues. The V gene end was trimmed by 0 bases and the J gene end by 2 bases; junction bases not matched to a gene: 8. The CDR3 region is CASSQEELARLTDTQYF. The CDR3 nucleotides are TGCGCCAGCAGCCAAGAGGAACTAGCGAGACTCACAGATACGCAGTATTTT.

This chain joins TRBV6-1 and TRBJ1-4; no firm D call. V was trimmed by 7 bases and J by 5 bases, leaving 17 bases between them. The CDR3 has 15 residues. Germline loops: CDR1 MNHNS, CDR2 SASEGT. CDR3 sequence (DNA): TGTGCCAGCATCGAGGAGGGCATCGACAATGAAAAACTGTTTTTT. This gives the protein CASIEEGIDNEKLFF.

The chain has TRBV6-5 and TRBJ1-2; D possibly corresponds to TRBD1 (5 bases). There are 15 residues in the CDR3. Trimming took 7 bases from V and 5 from J, leaving 20 bases between them. CDR1 and CDR2 from the germline V gene are MNHEY and SVGAGI. CDR3 nucleotide sequence: TGTGCCAGCAAATTCTCCCGGGACGTGAATTATGGCTACACCTTC. Protein product: CASKFSRDVNYGYTF.

This sequence joins TRBV30 and TRBJ2-4; TRBD1 matches at 7 bases. The CDR3 spans 14 residues. Looked up from germline, CDR1 is GTSNPN and CDR2 is SVGIG (reference sequence). V lost 3 bases, J lost 5 bases, and 7 bases stayed unmatched. The CDR3 protein is CAWSLGQAQNIQYF. The CDR3 nucleotides are TGTGCCTGGAGCCTAGGACAGGCCCAAAACATTCAGTACTTC.

As regards this clone: This same CDR3 is encoded by further DNA sequences in the sample. This chain uses TRBV5-1 with TRBJ2-7; D might be TRBD1 (6 bases). The CDR3 has 14 amino acids. V was pared by 1 base and J by 3 bases, with 11 bases between. CDR1 is SGHRS and CDR2 is YFSETQ in the germline V gene. The CDR3 DNA is TGCGCCAGCAGCTTGCGGCAGGGGAGCTACGAGCAGTACTTC. As protein: CASSLRQGSYEQYF.

The chain has TRBV14 and TRBJ2-6; D unresolved. V was pared by 1 base and J by 3 bases, with 7 bases between. This CDR3 spans 15 amino acids. In germline, CDR1 is SGHDN, CDR2 FVKESK. CDR3 DNA sequence: TGTGCCAGCAGCCAAGGAGTTGGTGGGGCCAACGTCCTGACTTTC. Encoded protein: CASSQGVGGANVLTF.

The chain carries TRBV4-3 and TRBJ2-7, with TRBD2 matching 8 bases. V gave up 2 bases and J gave up 2 bases; unmatched junction bases: 5. There are 15 residues in the CDR3. Germline values: CDR1 LGHNA, CDR2 YSLEER. The CDR3 protein is CASSQRLALAYEQYF. The CDR3 bases are TGCGCCAGCAGCCAACGACTAGCGCTAGCCTACGAGCAGTACTTC.